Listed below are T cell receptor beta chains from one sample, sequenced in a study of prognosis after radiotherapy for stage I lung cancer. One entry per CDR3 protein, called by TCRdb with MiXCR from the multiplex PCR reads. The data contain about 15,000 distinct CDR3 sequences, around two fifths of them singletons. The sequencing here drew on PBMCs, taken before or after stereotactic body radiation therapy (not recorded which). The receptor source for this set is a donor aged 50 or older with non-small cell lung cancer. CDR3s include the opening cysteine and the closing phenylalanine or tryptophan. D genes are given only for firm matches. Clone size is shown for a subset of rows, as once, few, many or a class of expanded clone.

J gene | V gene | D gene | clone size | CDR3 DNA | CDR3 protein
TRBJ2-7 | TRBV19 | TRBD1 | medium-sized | TGTGCCAGTAGTCCACGACAGGGTGGGGAGCAGTACTTC | CASSPRQGGEQYF
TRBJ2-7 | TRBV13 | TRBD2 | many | TGTGCCAGCAGCCCCCGGGACTACCTCTACGAGCAGTACTTC | CASSPRDYLYEQYF
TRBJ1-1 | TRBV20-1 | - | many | TGCAGTGCTAGACGGGCAAACACTGAAGCTTTCTTT | CSARRANTEAFF
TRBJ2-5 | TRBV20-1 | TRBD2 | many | TGCAGTGCCGGGACTACCCAAGAGACCCAGTACTTC | CSAGTTQETQYF
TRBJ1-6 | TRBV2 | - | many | TGTGCCAGCAGTGCGAGCTCCTATAATTCACCCCTCCACTTT | CASSASSYNSPLHF
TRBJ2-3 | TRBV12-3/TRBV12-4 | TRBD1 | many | TGTGCCAGCAGTTTAGCGGGACAGGGAATAGATACGCAGTATTTT | CASSLAGQGIDTQYF
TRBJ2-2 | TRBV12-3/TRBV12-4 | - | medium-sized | TGTGCCAGCAGTTTAGCCCTAGGCGGGGAGCTGTTTTTT | CASSLALGGELFF
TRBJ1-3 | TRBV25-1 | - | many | TGTGCCAGCAGTGTCGGGGGAGCTGGAAACACCATATATTTT | CASSVGGAGNTIYF
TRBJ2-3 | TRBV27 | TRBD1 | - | TGTGCCAGCAAAGATTCAGGACAGGGCACAGATACGCAGTATTTT | CASKDSGQGTDTQYF
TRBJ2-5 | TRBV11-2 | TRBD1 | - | TGTGCCAGCATCTCTCCCCTGGACAGGGGCCCCCGTCGAGAGACCCAGTACTTC | CASISPLDRGPRRETQYF
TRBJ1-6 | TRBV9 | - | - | TGTGCCAGCAGCGGAGGGAATTCACCCCTCCACTTT | CASSGGNSPLHF
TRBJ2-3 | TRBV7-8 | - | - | TGTGCCAGCAGATCCTCGCGGGGAAGTAGCACAGATACGCAGTACTTT | CASRSSRGSSTDTQYF
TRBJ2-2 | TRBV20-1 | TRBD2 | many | TGCAGTGCTAGAGGCGGACTAGCGGCTACCGTAACGAACACCGGGGAGCTGTTTTTT | CSARGGLAATVTNTGELFF
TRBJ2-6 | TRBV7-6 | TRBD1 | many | TGTGCCAGCAGCTTGGGGACAGGGGGCGCTGGGGCCAACGTCCTGACTTTC | CASSLGTGGAGANVLTF
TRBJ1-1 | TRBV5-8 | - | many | TGTGCCAGCAGCTTGCAGGGGTACACTGAAGCTTTCTTT | CASSLQGYTEAFF